The 2 T cell receptor delta chains in this list originate from one sample, sequenced in a study of gamma-delta chains in newborns, infants, children. TCRdb reapplied CATT to the reads. The table includes approximately 2,000 delta-chain clones, approximately 1.6% detected once. Sequenced input: blood. Receptor source: a child who was a newborn, infant or young child, either healthy, febrile or measles-vaccinated (not recorded which).

This clone is labeled medium-sized. This rearrangement joins TRDV3 to TRDJ1; tentative D call: TRDD2 (7 bases). CDR1 is TVYSNPD and CDR2 is GDNSRS in the germline V gene (reference sequence). The CDR3 has 16 amino acids. The CDR3 sequence is CASSYLRGEPTDKLIF. The CDR3 DNA reads as TGTGCTAGTTCCTACCTTAGGGGGGAACCCACCGATAAACTCATCTTT.

This clone was seen a few times. TCRdb's protein for this DNA is that of a much larger clone and differs from the translation at residue 5, likely a read error; the protein shown is the DNA translation. The gene calls are TRDV1 and TRDJ1; TRDD3 aligns across 12 bases. Per the germline V gene, CDR1 is TSWWSYY and CDR2 is QGS. This CDR3 has 19 residues. V lost 4 bases to trimming and J lost 1 base; unmatched junction nucleotides: 13. CDR3 residues: CALGGWVRGLGDTTDKLIF. For the CDR3, the DNA is TGTGCTCTTGGGGGCTGGGTCAGAGGACTGGGGGATACCACCGATAAACTCATCTTT.